This paragraph covers one TCR beta chain sequence. This entry comes from a study of blood T cell repertoires in COVID-19. Study context: Specimens from acute and convalescent COVID-19 originated in the United States, Italy and Spain. Sample material is recorded as cDNA or gDNA derived from T cells, B-cell-depleted T cells, or PBMCs.

CDR3 length: 19 amino acids. In the original processing: Amplification of reference gene primers provided the estimated nucleated cell counts. Using immunoSEQ multiplex PCR, the repertoire was profiled, and TCRdb retains in-frame clones only, with some absent. V and J calls and clone size are those listed in that table; D and trimming were worked out from the DNA. The sample has nearly 35,000 clones, around 80% seen once. The sample consisted of peripheral blood. The chain combines TRBV1 with TRBJ2-5; TRBD2, the table's D call, lacks a check against the DNA. TRBV1 is labeled a pseudogene. The receptor was isolated from a woman aged 55-75 years with acute or convalescent COVID-19. CDR3 sequence: CTSSQDLYIGGGAGETQYF. The CDR3, as DNA: TGCACCAGCAGCCAAGATCTGTATATAGGCGGGGGGGCCGGAGAGACCCAGTACTTC.